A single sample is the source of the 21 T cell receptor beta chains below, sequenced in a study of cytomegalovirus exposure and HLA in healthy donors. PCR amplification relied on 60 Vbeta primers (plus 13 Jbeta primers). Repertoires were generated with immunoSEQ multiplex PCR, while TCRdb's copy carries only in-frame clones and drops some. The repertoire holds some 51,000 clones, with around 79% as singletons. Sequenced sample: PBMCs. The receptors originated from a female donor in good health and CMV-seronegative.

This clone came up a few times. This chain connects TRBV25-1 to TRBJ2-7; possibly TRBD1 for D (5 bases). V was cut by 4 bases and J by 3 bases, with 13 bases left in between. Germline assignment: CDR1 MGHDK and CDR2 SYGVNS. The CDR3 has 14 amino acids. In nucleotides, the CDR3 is TGTGCCAGCAGTGCCTATTCAGGGAACTACGAGCAGTACTTC. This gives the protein CASSAYSGNYEQYF.

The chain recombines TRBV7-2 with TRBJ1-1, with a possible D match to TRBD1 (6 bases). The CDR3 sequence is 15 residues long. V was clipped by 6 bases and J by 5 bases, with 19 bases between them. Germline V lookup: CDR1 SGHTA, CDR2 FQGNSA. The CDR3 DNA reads TGTGCCAGCAGTTTTCCCGCGGGGGCTTCGACTGAAGCTTTCTTT. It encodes CASSFPAGASTEAFF.

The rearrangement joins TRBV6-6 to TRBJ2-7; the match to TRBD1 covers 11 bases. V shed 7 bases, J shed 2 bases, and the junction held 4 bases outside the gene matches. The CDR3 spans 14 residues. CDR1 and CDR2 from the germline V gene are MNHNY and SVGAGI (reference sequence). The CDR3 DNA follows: TGTGCCAGCACCTGGGGACAGGGGGCCTACGAGCAGTACTTC. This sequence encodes CASTWGQGAYEQYF.

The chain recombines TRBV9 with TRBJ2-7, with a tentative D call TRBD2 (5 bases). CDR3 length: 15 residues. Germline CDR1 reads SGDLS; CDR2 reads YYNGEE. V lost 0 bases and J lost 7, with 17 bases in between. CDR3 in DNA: TGTGCCAGCAGCGTAGAGGGTGGGAGCCCTCGGGAGCAGTACTTC. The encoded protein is CASSVEGGSPREQYF.

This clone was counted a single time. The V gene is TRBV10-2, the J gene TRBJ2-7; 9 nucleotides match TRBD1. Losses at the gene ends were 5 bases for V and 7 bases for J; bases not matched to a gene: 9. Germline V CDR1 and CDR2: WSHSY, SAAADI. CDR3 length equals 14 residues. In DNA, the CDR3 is TGCGCCAGCAGTCCGGGACAGGGAAGTAGGGAGCAGTACTTC. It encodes CASSPGQGSREQYF.

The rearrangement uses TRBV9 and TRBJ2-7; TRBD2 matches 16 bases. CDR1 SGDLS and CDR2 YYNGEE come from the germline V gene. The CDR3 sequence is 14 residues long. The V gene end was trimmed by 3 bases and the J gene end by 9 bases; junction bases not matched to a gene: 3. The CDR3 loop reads CASSEGLAGGPQYF. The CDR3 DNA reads TGTGCCAGCAGCGAGGGACTAGCGGGAGGGCCGCAGTACTTC.

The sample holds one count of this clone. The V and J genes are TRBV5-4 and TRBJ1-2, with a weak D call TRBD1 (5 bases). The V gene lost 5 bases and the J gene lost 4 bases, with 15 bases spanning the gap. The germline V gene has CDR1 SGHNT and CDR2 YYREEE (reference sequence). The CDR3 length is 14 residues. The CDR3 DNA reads TGTGCCAGCAGAGGATTACCTGACAGCTATGGCTACACCTTC. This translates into CASRGLPDSYGYTF.

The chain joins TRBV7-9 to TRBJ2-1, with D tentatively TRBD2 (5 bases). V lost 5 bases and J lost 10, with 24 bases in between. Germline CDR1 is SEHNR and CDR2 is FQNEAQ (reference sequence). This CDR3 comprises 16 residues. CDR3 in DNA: TGTGCCAGCAGCCAAAGACCTGGACTTACCCTTCGGGAGCAGTTCTTC. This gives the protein CASSQRPGLTLREQFF.

CDR3 amino acids: CASSSRHGMNTEAFF. The CDR3 DNA is TGTGCCAGCAGTTCAAGACACGGTATGAACACTGAAGCTTTCTTT. The rearrangement uses TRBV6-6 and TRBJ1-1; no clear D. The ends were cut back, 4 bases at V and 0 bases at J, with 12 bases in the middle. This CDR3 is 15 amino acids long. Germline-derived CDR1 and CDR2 are MNHNY and SVGAGI (reference sequence).

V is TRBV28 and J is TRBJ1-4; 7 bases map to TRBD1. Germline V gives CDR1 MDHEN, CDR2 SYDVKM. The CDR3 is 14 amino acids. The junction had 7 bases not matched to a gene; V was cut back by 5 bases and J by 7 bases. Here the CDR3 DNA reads TGTGCCAGCAGTAGAACAGGGGTGGGTGAAAAACTGTTTTTT. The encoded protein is CASSRTGVGEKLFF.

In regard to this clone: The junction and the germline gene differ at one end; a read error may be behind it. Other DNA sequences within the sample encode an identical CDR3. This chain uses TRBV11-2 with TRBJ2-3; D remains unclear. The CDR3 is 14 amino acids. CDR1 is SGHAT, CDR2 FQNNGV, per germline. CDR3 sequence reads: CASSSTSLPDTQYF. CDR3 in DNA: TGCGCCAGCAGCTCGACTTCCCTACCCGATACGCAGTATTTT.

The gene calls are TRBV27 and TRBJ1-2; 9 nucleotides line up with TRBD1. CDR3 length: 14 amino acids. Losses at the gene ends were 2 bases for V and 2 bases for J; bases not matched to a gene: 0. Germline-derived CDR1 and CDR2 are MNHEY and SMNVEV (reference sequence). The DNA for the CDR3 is TGTGCCAGCAGTTTAGGGACAGGGAACTATGGCTACACCTTC. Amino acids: CASSLGTGNYGYTF.

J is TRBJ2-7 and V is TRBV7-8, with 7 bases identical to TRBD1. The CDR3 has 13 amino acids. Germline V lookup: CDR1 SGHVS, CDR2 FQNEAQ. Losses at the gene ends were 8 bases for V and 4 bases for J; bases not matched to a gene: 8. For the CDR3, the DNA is TGTGCCAGCCGACTTGGGACAGATTACGAGCAGTACTTC. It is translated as CASRLGTDYEQYF.

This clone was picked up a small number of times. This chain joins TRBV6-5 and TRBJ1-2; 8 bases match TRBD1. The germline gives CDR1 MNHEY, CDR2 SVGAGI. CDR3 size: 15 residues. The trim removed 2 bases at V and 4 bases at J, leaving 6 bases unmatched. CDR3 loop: CASSYAGQALYGYTF. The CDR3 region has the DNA TGTGCCAGCAGTTACGCGGGACAGGCTCTCTATGGCTACACCTTC.

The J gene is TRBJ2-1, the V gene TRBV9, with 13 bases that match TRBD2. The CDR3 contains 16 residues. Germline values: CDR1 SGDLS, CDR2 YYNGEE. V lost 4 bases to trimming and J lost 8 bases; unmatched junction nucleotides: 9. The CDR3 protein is CASSLGTSGTVDEQFF. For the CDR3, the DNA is TGTGCCAGCAGCCTAGGGACTAGCGGGACTGTTGATGAGCAGTTCTTC.

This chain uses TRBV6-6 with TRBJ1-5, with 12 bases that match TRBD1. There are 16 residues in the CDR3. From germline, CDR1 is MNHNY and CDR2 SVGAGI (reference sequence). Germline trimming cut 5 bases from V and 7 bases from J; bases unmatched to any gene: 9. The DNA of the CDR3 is TGTGCCAGCAGTCGCGGGGACAGGGGGCTGGGCCAGCCCCAGCATTTT. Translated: CASSRGDRGLGQPQHF.

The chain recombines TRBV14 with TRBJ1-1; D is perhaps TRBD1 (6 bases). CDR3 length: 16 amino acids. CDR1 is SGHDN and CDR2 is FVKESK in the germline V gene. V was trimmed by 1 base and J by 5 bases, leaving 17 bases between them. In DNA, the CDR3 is TGTGCCAGCAGCCAAGTCGGGGGGCCGGGTAGGACTGAAGCTTTCTTT. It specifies CASSQVGGPGRTEAFF. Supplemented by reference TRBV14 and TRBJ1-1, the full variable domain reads EAGVTQFPSHSVIEKGQTVTLRCDPISGHDNLYWYRRVMGKEIKFLLHFVKESKQDESGMPNNRFLAERTGGTYSTLKVQPAELEDSGVYFCASSQVGGPGRTEAFFGQGTRLTVV.

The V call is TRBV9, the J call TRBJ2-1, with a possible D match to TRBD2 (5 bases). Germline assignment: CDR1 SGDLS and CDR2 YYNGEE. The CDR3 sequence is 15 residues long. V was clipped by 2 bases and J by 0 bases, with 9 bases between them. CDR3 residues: CASSVAGLSYNEQFF. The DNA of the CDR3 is TGTGCCAGCAGCGTGGCGGGTCTCTCCTACAATGAGCAGTTCTTC.

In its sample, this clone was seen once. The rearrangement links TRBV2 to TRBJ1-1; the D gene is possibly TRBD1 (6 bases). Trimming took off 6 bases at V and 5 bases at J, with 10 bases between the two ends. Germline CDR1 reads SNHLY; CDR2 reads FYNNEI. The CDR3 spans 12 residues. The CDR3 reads CASRTGITEAFF. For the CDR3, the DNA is TGTGCCAGCAGAACAGGGATTACTGAAGCTTTCTTT.

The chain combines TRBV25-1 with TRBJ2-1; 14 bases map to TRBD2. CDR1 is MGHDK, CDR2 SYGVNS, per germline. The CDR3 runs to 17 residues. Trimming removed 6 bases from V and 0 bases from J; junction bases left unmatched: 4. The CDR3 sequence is CASRGTSGGNSYNEQFF. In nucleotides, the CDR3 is TGTGCCAGCAGAGGGACTAGCGGGGGAAACTCCTACAATGAGCAGTTCTTC.

The CDR3: CASSSTGGREKLFF. CDR3 bases: TGTGCCAGCAGCTCAACAGGGGGCAGGGAAAAACTGTTTTTT. This chain joins TRBV7-9 and TRBJ1-4, with 9 bases aligning to TRBD1. This CDR3 is 14 amino acids long. Trimming took 4 bases from V and 8 from J; bases not matched to a gene: 5. Germline loops: CDR1 SEHNR, CDR2 FQNEAQ (reference sequence).